This TCR beta chain stems from a study of T cell responses to AZD1222 COVID-19 vaccine. Clones were sequenced by immunoSEQ multiplex PCR, and TCRdb holds only the in-frame ones, with some missing. This sample has more than 250,000 clones; over 85% occur once, and the top ten carry 0.55%. CDR3 length: 16 residues. Trimming took off 10 bases at V and 2 bases at J, with 24 bases between the two ends. Germline values: CDR1 ENHRY, CDR2 SYGVKD. The chain links TRBV10-3 to TRBJ2-7; perhaps TRBD1 as D (5 bases). The receptor's source is an adult in good health. The sample in question was peripheral blood, obtained on day 0 of AZD1222 vaccination. The CDR3 bases are TGTGCCACCAGCCTCGACAGAGCTGATTTAGCCTACGAGCAGTACTTC. Protein product: CATSLDRADLAYEQYF.